Reported below is one T cell receptor beta chain. These data are taken from a study of blood T cell repertoires in COVID-19. Study as a whole: PBMCs, B-cell-depleted T cells, or T cells provided the cDNA or gDNA that made up the material.

As handled by the study authors: Amplification of reference gene primers was used by the study to estimate nucleated cell counts. Method: immunoSEQ multiplex PCR; TCRdb's copy keeps in-frame clones and lacks some. For V, J and clone size, that table is used; D and trimming come from the DNA. The sample comprises about 200,000 clones, roughly 88% of which are singletons, and 15% to 20% rests with the top ten. Seattle enrolled patients during active infection and tracked them longitudinally. Trimming removed 4 bases from V and 2 bases from J; junction bases left unmatched: 5. Germline loops: CDR1 SGHAT, CDR2 FQNNGV. CDR3 size: 15 residues.

This receptor was taken from a man aged 50 to 59 with COVID-19, enrolled during active disease. Source material: peripheral blood. This chain joins TRBV11-2 and TRBJ2-3, with 8 bases that match TRBD2. DNA for the CDR3: TGTGCCAGCAGCTATAGCGGGGCCCTCACAGATACGCAGTATTTT. Translating it yields CASSYSGALTDTQYF.